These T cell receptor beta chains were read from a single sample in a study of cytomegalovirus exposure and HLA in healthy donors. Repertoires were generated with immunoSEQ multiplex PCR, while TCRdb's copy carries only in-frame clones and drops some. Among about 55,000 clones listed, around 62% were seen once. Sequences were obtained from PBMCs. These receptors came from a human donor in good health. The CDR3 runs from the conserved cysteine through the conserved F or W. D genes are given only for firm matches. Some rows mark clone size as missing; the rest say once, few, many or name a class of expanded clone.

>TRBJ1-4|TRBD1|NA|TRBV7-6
CASSRGQGGEKLFF
TGTGCCAGCAGCCGGGGACAGGGGGGCGAAAAACTGTTTTTT
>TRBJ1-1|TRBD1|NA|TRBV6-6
CASSRTGNTEAFF
TGTGCCAGCAGCCGGACAGGGAACACTGAAGCTTTCTTT
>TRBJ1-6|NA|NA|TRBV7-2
CASSPSGSYNSPLHF
TGTGCCAGCAGCCCCTCAGGGTCCTATAATTCACCCCTCCACTTT
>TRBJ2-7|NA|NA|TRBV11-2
CASSLSGHEQYF
TGTGCCAGCAGCTTATCTGGGCACGAGCAGTACTTC
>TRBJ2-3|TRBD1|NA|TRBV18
CASSTTGARATDTQYF
TGTGCCAGCTCAACCACAGGGGCCCGGGCCACAGATACGCAGTATTTT
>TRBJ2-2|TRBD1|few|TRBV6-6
CASSLGQDTGELFF
TGTGCCAGCAGCTTGGGACAGGACACCGGGGAGCTGTTTTTT
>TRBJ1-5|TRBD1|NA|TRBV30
CAWSVSDRVENQPQHF
TGTGCCTGGAGTGTAAGTGACAGGGTTGAGAATCAGCCCCAGCATTTT
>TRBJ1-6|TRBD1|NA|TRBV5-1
CASSSLPGQGNNSPLHF
TGCGCCAGCAGCTCTCTCCCGGGACAGGGGAATAATTCACCCCTCCACTTT
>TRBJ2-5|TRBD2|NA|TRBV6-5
CASSYGSSGGKETQYF
TGTGCCAGCAGTTACGGTTCTAGCGGGGGCAAAGAGACCCAGTACTTC
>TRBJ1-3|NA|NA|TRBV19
CASSITWAASGNTIYF
TGTGCCAGTAGTATTACTTGGGCAGCCTCTGGAAACACCATATATTTT
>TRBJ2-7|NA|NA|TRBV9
CASSVGGDTSYEQYF
TGTGCCAGCAGCGTAGGGGGGGATACTTCCTACGAGCAGTACTTC
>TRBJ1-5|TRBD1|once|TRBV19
CASSATGGGNQPQHF
TGTGCCAGTAGTGCTACAGGGGGAGGCAATCAGCCCCAGCATTTT
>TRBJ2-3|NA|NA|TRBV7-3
CASSPETGWGQSDTQYF
TGTGCCAGCAGCCCAGAAACAGGGTGGGGACAATCAGATACGCAGTATTTT
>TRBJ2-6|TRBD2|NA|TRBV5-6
CASSLAGGTSSGANVLTF
TGTGCCAGCAGCTTGGCCGGCGGGACTAGCTCTGGGGCCAACGTCCTGACTTTC
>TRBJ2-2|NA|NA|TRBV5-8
CASRGGQVRTGELFF
TGTGCCAGCAGGGGAGGACAGGTCAGGACCGGGGAGCTGTTTTTT
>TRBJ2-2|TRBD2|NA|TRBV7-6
CASSLAGDRVTGELFF
TGTGCCAGCAGCTTGGCGGGGGACCGTGTCACCGGGGAGCTGTTTTTT
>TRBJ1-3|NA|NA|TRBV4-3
CASSPHSGNTIYF
TGCGCCAGCAGCCCCCACTCTGGAAACACCATATATTTT
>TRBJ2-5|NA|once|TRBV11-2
CASSDLVGGGETQYF
TGTGCCAGCAGCGACCTCGTGGGAGGCGGTGAGACCCAGTACTTC
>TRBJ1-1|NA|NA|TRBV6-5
CASSYESSNTEAFF
TGTGCCAGCAGTTACGAGTCATCAAACACTGAAGCTTTCTTT
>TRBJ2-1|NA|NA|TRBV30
CAWSQGGLSSYNEQFF
TGTGCCTGGAGTCAAGGAGGACTAAGCTCCTACAATGAGCAGTTCTTC
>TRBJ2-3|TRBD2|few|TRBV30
CAWSPPPWTRLADTQYF
TGTGCCTGGAGTCCCCCTCCCTGGACTAGGTTGGCAGATACGCAGTATTTT
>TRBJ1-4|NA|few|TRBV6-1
CASGRVANEKLFF
TGTGCCAGCGGGCGTGTGGCGAATGAAAAACTGTTTTTT
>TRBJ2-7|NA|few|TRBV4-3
CASSQETLSYEQYF
TGCGCCAGCAGCCAAGAGACACTCTCCTACGAGCAGTACTTC
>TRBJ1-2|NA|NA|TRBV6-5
CASRKSQGNYGYTF
TGTGCCAGCAGAAAGTCTCAGGGTAACTATGGCTACACCTTC
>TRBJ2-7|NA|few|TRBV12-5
CASGLVRRGAGEQYF
TGTGCTAGTGGTTTGGTACGGAGGGGCGCCGGGGAGCAGTACTTC
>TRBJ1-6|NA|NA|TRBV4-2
CASRPPGILNSPLHF
TGTGCCAGCAGACCTCCCGGGATTCTTAATTCACCCCTCCACTTT
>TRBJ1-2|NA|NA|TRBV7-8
CASSIGWADYGYTF
TGTGCCAGCAGCATAGGGTGGGCAGACTATGGCTACACCTTC
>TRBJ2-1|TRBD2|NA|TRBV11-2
CASSPPDRYRGGRNEQFF
TGTGCCAGCAGCCCCCCAGATAGGTACCGGGGGGGCAGAAATGAGCAGTTCTTC
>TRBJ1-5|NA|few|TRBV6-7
CASSPWVNRPVLKNQPQHF
TGTGCCAGCAGTCCCTGGGTTAACAGGCCTGTACTGAAGAATCAGCCCCAGCATTTT
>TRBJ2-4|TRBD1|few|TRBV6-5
CASSSGQGRNIQYF
TGTGCCAGCAGTTCTGGACAGGGAAGAAACATTCAGTACTTC